This T cell receptor (beta chain) emerged from a study of spatial heterogeneity in lung cancer. Study background: Beta-chain sequences were consistently detected more often than alpha-chain sequences. Findings of the study overall: The number of expanded tumor alpha and beta chains correlated with mutation number. Among tumor T cells, estimated coverage was roughly 7.4% for alpha chains and roughly 14% for beta chains.

Many counts were recorded for this clonotype. The antigen is undetermined. In germline, CDR1 is SGHTA, CDR2 FQGTGA. The CDR3 has 17 amino acids. Trimming cost V 2 bases and J 0 bases, with 15 bases left between them. TCRdb reprocessed the 5' RACE reads with MiXCR, giving one entry per CDR3 protein. The top ten hold roughly 15% of the sample, which has some 9,400 distinct CDR3 sequences, 2.9% seen once. As for time point: sample taken at primary tumor resection. A total of around 72 untreated early-stage non-small cell lung cancer patients served as donors. Whole RNA from tumor, nontumor lung or frozen PBMC was sequenced unsorted.

The chain combines TRBV7-3 with TRBJ2-3; D is uncertain. This TCR derives from a male donor with early-stage non-small cell lung cancer. Sample: lung tumor tissue, taken at surgery. The DNA for the CDR3 is TGTGCCAGCAGCTTACATCCTCGTCAGGCTAGCACAGATACGCAGTATTTT. As protein: CASSLHPRQASTDTQYF.